The rows below give T cell receptor beta chains drawn from one sample of a study of T cell repertoires in cytomegalovirus infection. One entry per CDR3 protein, called by TCRdb with MiXCR from the reads. The data hold about 310,000 distinct CDR3 sequences, with 20% to 30% observed a single time. No antigen has been assigned to these receptors. The sample in question was cultured PBMCs, obtained from culture after CMV antigen stimulation. The receptors derive from a human donor in good health (CMV status not recorded). Some clones in this sample may be carry-over from other donors' samples. Each CDR3 is given with its conserved first and last residue. Each record gives: J gene, clone size, V gene, D gene, CDR3 protein, CDR3 DNA. D genes are given only for firm matches. Expanded clones get a size class; other rows say once, few or many, or leave the size out.

TRBJ2-3	-	TRBV29-1	-	CSAAGESGTDTQYF	TGCAGCGCCGCCGGCGAGAGCGGGACAGATACGCAGTATTTT
TRBJ2-6	few	TRBV7-2	TRBD2	CASSPGTSGPPTF	TGTGCCAGCAGCCCCGGGACTAGCGGCCCTCCGACTTTC
TRBJ2-1	few	TRBV28	-	CASSQSLLEQFF	TGTGCCAGCTCCCAGTCACTACTCGAGCAGTTCTTC
TRBJ2-1	few	TRBV7-2	-	CASIPPGTFYNEQFF	TGTGCCAGCATCCCGCCTGGGACATTCTACAATGAGCAGTTCTTC
TRBJ2-3	-	TRBV19	TRBD2	CASRTTSGSPDTQYF	TGTGCCAGCCGGACCACTAGCGGGAGCCCAGATACGCAGTATTTT
TRBJ2-1	few	TRBV12-3/TRBV12-4	-	CASSLGLGPSENEQFF	TGTGCCAGCAGTTTAGGTTTAGGGCCCTCGGAGAATGAGCAGTTCTTC
TRBJ2-7	-	TRBV6-1	TRBD2	CASSYLGTSGYEQYF	TGTGCCAGCTCTTACCTGGGGACTAGCGGCTACGAGCAGTACTTC
TRBJ2-2	once	TRBV5-1	-	CASSKDPNTGELFF	TGCGCCAGCAGCAAGGACCCGAACACCGGGGAGCTGTTTTTT
TRBJ2-5	many	TRBV7-2	TRBD2	CASSLEGETSGGETQYF	TGTGCCAGCAGCTTAGAGGGGGAGACTAGCGGGGGGGAGACCCAGTACTTC
TRBJ2-1	few	TRBV6-1	TRBD1	CASRDRDRKYDEQFF	TGTGCCAGCAGAGACCGGGACAGGAAGTATGATGAGCAGTTCTTC
TRBJ1-1	-	TRBV28	-	CASSRNRVNTEAFF	TGTGCCAGCAGTAGGAACAGGGTCAACACTGAAGCTTTCTTT
TRBJ1-3	-	TRBV28	-	CASSRRWEGAGNTIYF	TGTGCCAGCAGTCGTCGCTGGGAGGGAGCCGGAAACACCATATATTTT
TRBJ2-3	-	TRBV3-1	-	CASSQDWRGLTDTQYF	TGTGCCAGCAGCCAAGACTGGCGGGGACTCACAGATACGCAGTATTTT
TRBJ2-3	-	TRBV7-2	TRBD1	CASSYGQGYTDTQYF	TGTGCCAGCAGTTATGGACAGGGATACACAGATACGCAGTATTTT
TRBJ2-7	many	TRBV11-2	-	CASSPDSFSYEQYF	TGTGCCAGCAGCCCCGACAGTTTTTCCTACGAGCAGTACTTC
TRBJ2-7	-	TRBV7-2	TRBD1	CASSLNVWTGGDEQYF	TGTGCCAGCAGCCTTAATGTCTGGACAGGGGGCGACGAGCAGTACTTC
TRBJ2-5	few	TRBV18	TRBD1	CASSPPTGTQETQYF	TGTGCCAGCTCACCACCGACAGGGACCCAAGAGACCCAGTACTTC
TRBJ1-2	few	TRBV7-2	-	CASSLRTEYYGYTF	TGTGCCAGCAGCTTACGGACAGAATACTATGGCTACACCTTC
TRBJ1-2	-	TRBV28	TRBD1	CASSFGQGFYGYTF	TGTGCCAGCAGTTTCGGACAGGGGTTCTATGGCTACACCTTC
TRBJ1-2	-	TRBV15	-	CATSRDLGTGGYTF	TGTGCCACCAGCAGAGATTTGGGTACCGGGGGCTACACCTTC
TRBJ1-1	few	TRBV6-1	-	CASIMNTEAFF	TGTGCCAGCATTATGAACACTGAAGCTTTCTTT
TRBJ2-1	few	TRBV7-2	-	CASSLQGLDF	TGTGCCAGCAGCTTACAGGGTTTGGACTTC
TRBJ2-7	-	TRBV4-1	TRBD2	CASSQASGLVYEQYF	TGCGCCAGCAGCCAAGCGTCGGGACTAGTCTACGAGCAGTACTTC
TRBJ1-1	many	TRBV7-2	-	CASSLFNAEAFF	TGTGCCAGCAGCTTATTCAACGCTGAAGCTTTCTTT
TRBJ1-1	many	TRBV11-2	TRBD1	CASRPTGTGGPYTEAFF	TGTGCCAGCAGGCCAACCGGGACAGGGGGTCCGTACACTGAAGCTTTCTTT